These 29 T cell receptor beta chains were sequenced from one sample in a study of OX40 agonist ivuxolimab in advanced cancers. Repertoires were generated with immunoSEQ multiplex PCR, while TCRdb's copy carries only in-frame clones and drops some. Of around 150,000 clones in the sample, around 94% were seen once. This specimen consisted of CD4+ or CD8+ T cells sorted from blood, obtained in a trial of the OX40 agonist ivuxolimab. These receptors all stem from an adult with an advanced solid tumor such as melanoma, head and neck, liver or kidney cancer.

In DNA form, the CDR3 reads TGCGCCAGCAGCGGGGGGGAGTACCAAGAGACCCAGTACTTC. Its translation: CASSGGEYQETQYF. The chain recombines TRBV5-1 with TRBJ2-5, with TRBD2 identical over 7 bases. Germline V CDR1 and CDR2: SGHRS, YFSETQ. After removal of 4 bases from V and 0 bases from J, the junction contained 3 bases not matched to a gene. This CDR3 is built from 14 residues.

V usage is TRBV4-3 and J usage is TRBJ1-1; 10 bases align to TRBD1. Trimming cost V 0 bases and J 7 bases; bases outside gene matches: 14. Germline values: CDR1 LGHNA, CDR2 YSLEER. This CDR3 has 18 residues. CDR3 sequence reads: CASSQEAWDRGFRDEAFF. The CDR3 DNA follows: TGCGCCAGCAGCCAAGAAGCCTGGGACAGGGGTTTTCGGGATGAAGCTTTCTTT.

The chain is built from TRBV29-1 and TRBJ2-7; D remains unclear. V lost 0 bases, J lost 4 bases, and 13 bases lay in between. CDR1 and CDR2 (germline): SQVTM, ANQGSEA. There are 14 residues in the CDR3. The CDR3 region is CSVEEDLHPYEQYF. As DNA, the CDR3 is TGCAGCGTTGAAGAGGACCTACACCCTTACGAGCAGTACTTC.

The J gene is TRBJ2-3, the V gene TRBV7-9; D could derive from TRBD1 or TRBD2 (5 bases each). This CDR3 has 18 amino acids. V lost 6 bases to trimming and J lost 5 bases, with 27 bases between them. Per the germline V gene, CDR1 is SEHNR and CDR2 is FQNEAQ (reference sequence). The CDR3 nucleotides are TGTGCCAGCAGTTCTCCCTTCAGTCGGGACCCGATGGGAGATACGCAGTATTTT. Its protein is CASSSPFSRDPMGDTQYF.

The chain couples TRBV2 to TRBJ2-2; no clear D. This CDR3 is 12 amino acids long. The V gene's germline CDR1 is SNHLY and CDR2 FYNNEI. The ends were cut back, 6 bases at V and 6 bases at J, with 8 bases in the middle. The CDR3 DNA is TGTGCCAGCAGCAATGGAGCCGGGGAGCTGTTTTTT. It specifies CASSNGAGELFF.

This clone has just one count. The V call is TRBV4-1, the J call TRBJ1-2, with 8 bases fitting TRBD1. The germline V gene has CDR1 MGHRA and CDR2 YSYEKL. The length of the CDR3 is 15 residues. V lost 4 bases and J lost 2; bases outside the gene matches: 6. The CDR3 region has the DNA TGCGCCAGCAGCCCGGGGACAGGTAGCAACTATGGCTACACCTTC. It encodes CASSPGTGSNYGYTF.

J is TRBJ2-3 and V is TRBV18, with 15 nucleotides matching TRBD2. The CDR3 spans 21 residues. Germline-derived CDR1 and CDR2 are KGHSH and LQKENI. Trimming at V came to 3 bases and at J to 2 bases, leaving 15 bases not matched to a gene. CDR3 nucleotide sequence: TGTGCCAGCTCACCCCAACCGCTACCGGGACTAGCGGGAGGCCCCACAGATACGCAGTATTTT. It yields the protein CASSPQPLPGLAGGPTDTQYF.

The chain employs TRBV11-1 and TRBJ2-5; D gene unclear. Trimming left V 5 bases short and J 4 bases short, with 20 bases between. In germline, CDR1 is SGHAT, CDR2 FQDESV (reference sequence). The CDR3 length is 16 residues. The CDR3 loop is CASSPLSSFFGETQYF. The CDR3 coding sequence is TGTGCCAGCAGCCCCCTGTCTTCATTCTTTGGAGAGACCCAGTACTTC.

V and J are TRBV9 and TRBJ1-3; possible D gene TRBD1, 5 bases. The CDR3 runs 15 residues. Looked up from germline, CDR1 is SGDLS and CDR2 is YYNGEE. The V gene lost 4 bases and the J gene lost 2 bases, with 13 bases spanning the gap. CDR3 bases: TGTGCCAGCAGCCCTCGCGGGGGGGCTGGAAACACCATATATTTT. Translation gives CASSPRGGAGNTIYF. The entire variable domain, with the rest obtained from reference TRBV9 and TRBJ1-3, is as follows: DSGVTQTPKHLITATGQRVTLRCSPRSGDLSVYWYQQSLDQGLQFLIQYYNGEERAKGNILERFSAQQFPDLHSELNLSSLELGDSALYFCASSPRGGAGNTIYFGEGSWLTVV.

This chain connects TRBV21-1 to TRBJ2-3; the D call of TRBD2 is as the table states it, not checked on the DNA. TRBV21-1 is a listed pseudogene. The CDR3 runs to 17 residues. This CDR3 is CASSRGTSGGPEYTQYF. CDR3 nucleotide sequence: TGTGCCAGCAGCAGAGGGACTAGCGGGGGCCCCGAGTATACGCAGTATTTT.

This chain uses TRBV28 with TRBJ2-7; D may match TRBD1 or TRBD2 (5 bases each). Trimming left V 2 bases short and J 2 bases short, with 13 bases between. This CDR3 is built from 15 residues. The germline V gene encodes CDR1 MDHEN and CDR2 SYDVKM. The CDR3 DNA follows: TGTGCCAGCAGTTTACCCCCCGGGGACCCCTACGAGCAGTACTTC. This sequence encodes CASSLPPGDPYEQYF. The complete variable domain, with remaining parts taken from reference TRBV28 and TRBJ2-7, reads DVKVTQSSRYLVKRTGEKVFLECVQDMDHENMFWYRQDPGLGLRLIYFSYDVKMKEKGDIPEGYSVSREKKERFSLILESASTNQTSMYLCASSLPPGDPYEQYFGPGTRLTVT.

This rearrangement joins TRBV6-5 to TRBJ1-3; D uncertain. The CDR3 loop spans 15 amino acids. The germline CDR1 and CDR2 sequences are MNHEY and SVGAGI. V was clipped by 6 bases and J by 0 bases, with 12 bases between them. CDR3 DNA sequence: TGTGCCAGCAGCTTAGAAGGGAGCTCTGGAAACACCATATATTTT. Protein product: CASSLEGSSGNTIYF.

The chain couples TRBV4-1 to TRBJ1-2; possible D gene TRBD1, 6 bases. V lost 0 bases and J 4 bases, leaving 15 bases between the germline ends. There are 16 residues in the CDR3. CDR1 is MGHRA and CDR2 is YSYEKL in the germline V gene. The CDR3, as DNA: TGCGCCAGCAGCCAAGATGGGGGCAGGGCCGGCTATGGCTACACCTTC. This translates into CASSQDGGRAGYGYTF.

The chain links TRBV6-5 to TRBJ2-7, with TRBD1 as a possible D gene (6 bases). The germline gives CDR1 MNHEY, CDR2 SVGAGI. This CDR3 comprises 12 residues. Trimming took off 10 bases at V and 6 bases at J, with 16 bases between the two ends. For the CDR3, the DNA is TGTGCCACCGAGAACAGGGTGGGCGAGCAGTACTTC. This translates into CATENRVGEQYF.

The rearrangement joins TRBV15 to TRBJ1-1; 7 bases fit TRBD1. The CDR3 is made up of 16 amino acids. Trimming at V came to 0 bases and at J to 2 bases, leaving 6 bases not matched to a gene. CDR1 LNHNV and CDR2 YYDKDF come from the germline V gene (reference sequence). DNA for the CDR3: TGTGCCACCAGCAGAGATAACCACAGGGGAAACACTGAAGCTTTCTTT. As protein: CATSRDNHRGNTEAFF.

The V call is TRBV9, the J call TRBJ2-7; the D gene is possibly TRBD2 (5 bases). Trimming stripped 4 bases from V and 0 bases from J, with 8 bases between. The CDR3 length is 13 residues. CDR1 is SGDLS and CDR2 is YYNGEE in the germline V gene. This CDR3 is CASSKRDSYEQYF. In DNA form, the CDR3 reads TGTGCCAGCAGCAAACGGGACTCCTACGAGCAGTACTTC.

This clone was recorded once. CDR3 loop: CSVTGPETQYF. CDR3 DNA sequence: TGCAGTGTCACAGGGCCAGAGACCCAGTACTTC. J is TRBJ2-5 and V is TRBV20-1; D is perhaps TRBD1 (6 bases). Germline loops: CDR1 DFQATT, CDR2 SNEGSKA (reference sequence). V was trimmed by 7 bases and J by 4 bases, leaving 10 bases between them. This CDR3 spans 11 amino acids.

This clone was counted only a few times. This rearrangement joins TRBV9 to TRBJ1-2; possible D gene TRBD1, 5 bases. Germline V gives CDR1 SGDLS, CDR2 YYNGEE. The ends were cut back, 3 bases at V and 0 bases at J, with 6 bases in the middle. The CDR3 is made up of 13 amino acids. The CDR3 here is CASSGQSNYGYTF. The CDR3, as DNA: TGTGCCAGCAGCGGACAGTCTAACTATGGCTACACCTTC.

This rearrangement joins TRBV10-3 to TRBJ1-2, with D possibly TRBD1 on 5 matching bases. Per the germline V gene, CDR1 is ENHRY and CDR2 is SYGVKD. CDR3 size: 13 residues. V gave up 7 bases and J gave up 2 bases, with 11 bases separating them. The chain's CDR3 is CAIMGEGNYGYTF. In DNA, the CDR3 is TGTGCCATCATGGGGGAGGGGAACTATGGCTACACCTTC.

The gene calls are TRBV25-1 and TRBJ2-3; 9 positions match TRBD2. There are 17 residues in the CDR3. V shed 2 bases, J shed 2 bases, and the junction held 8 bases outside the gene matches. Looked up from germline, CDR1 is MGHDK and CDR2 is SYGVNS. The CDR3 region has the DNA TGTGCCAGCAGTGAAGGCAGGGCGGGGGGGTTCACAGATACGCAGTATTTT. It translates to CASSEGRAGGFTDTQYF. Variable domain in full (rest from reference TRBV25-1 and TRBJ2-3): EADIYQTPRYLVIGTGKKITLECSQTMGHDKMYWYQQDPGMELHLIHYSYGVNSTEKGDLSSESTVSRIRTEHFPLTLESARPSHTSQYLCASSEGRAGGFTDTQYFGPGTRLTVL.

This chain links TRBV5-1 with TRBJ2-7; TRBD1 or TRBD2 may be the D gene (5 bases each). V lost 0 bases and J 0 bases, leaving 10 bases between the germline ends. The germline gives CDR1 SGHRS, CDR2 YFSETQ. The CDR3 is made up of 15 amino acids. The DNA for the CDR3 is TGCGCCAGCAGCTTGGGGGGGACGATCTCCTACGAGCAGTACTTC. Translation: CASSLGGTISYEQYF.

The chain has TRBV5-1 and TRBJ2-3; no firm D call. V was cut by 3 bases and J by 5 bases, with 13 bases left in between. Germline V gene lookup returns CDR1 SGHRS and CDR2 YFSETQ. The CDR3 totals 14 residues. As DNA, the CDR3 is TGCGCCAGCAGCTCCGGACCGTTGGTAGATACGCAGTATTTT. It translates to CASSSGPLVDTQYF.

The chain joins TRBV28 to TRBJ2-3, with TRBD1 matching 8 bases. Germline V CDR1 and CDR2: MDHEN, SYDVKM. The length of the CDR3 is 16 residues. The V and J ends lost 1 base and 1 base, in that order; junction bases with no gene match: 4. The CDR3 protein is CASSLYPGQGTDTQYF. In DNA, the CDR3 is TGTGCCAGCAGTTTATATCCGGGACAGGGCACAGATACGCAGTATTTT.

The chain joins TRBV20-1 to TRBJ2-1; D is ambiguous. Looked up from germline, CDR1 is DFQATT and CDR2 is SNEGSKA (reference sequence). V shed 2 bases and J shed 7 bases, with 6 bases lying between them. This CDR3 contains 11 residues. This chain's CDR3 is CSARLVNEQFF. As DNA, the CDR3 is TGCAGTGCTAGATTAGTTAATGAGCAGTTCTTC.

The chain combines TRBV9 with TRBJ1-6, with 8 bases identical to TRBD1. With V trimmed by 2 bases and J by 8 bases, 6 bases remained unmatched. The V gene's germline CDR1 is SGDLS and CDR2 YYNGEE. This CDR3 spans 15 amino acids. CDR3 sequence: CASSVTAGGYSPLHF. The CDR3 region has the DNA TGTGCCAGCAGCGTGACGGCAGGGGGCTATTCACCCCTCCACTTT.

The rearrangement uses TRBV27 and TRBJ1-2, with D possibly being TRBD1 (6 bases). V dropped 2 bases and J dropped 6 bases, with 10 bases sitting between them. The CDR3 consists of 13 residues. Looked up from germline, CDR1 is MNHEY and CDR2 is SMNVEV (reference sequence). The CDR3 protein is CASSLTGNHGYTF. The CDR3 nucleotides read TGTGCCAGCAGTTTAACAGGGAACCATGGCTACACCTTC.

The chain combines TRBV9 with TRBJ1-4; D might be TRBD1 (5 bases). The CDR3 consists of 14 residues. Trimming removed 3 bases at V and 8 bases at J, with 14 bases between. The germline V gene has CDR1 SGDLS and CDR2 YYNGEE. CDR3 sequence: CASSARLGGEKLFF. Here the CDR3 DNA reads TGTGCCAGCAGCGCCCGACTCGGGGGGGAAAAACTGTTTTTT. The entire variable domain, with the rest obtained from reference TRBV9 and TRBJ1-4, is as follows: DSGVTQTPKHLITATGQRVTLRCSPRSGDLSVYWYQQSLDQGLQFLIQYYNGEERAKGNILERFSAQQFPDLHSELNLSSLELGDSALYFCASSARLGGEKLFFGSGTQLSVL.

The chain joins TRBV30 to TRBJ2-7; 7 bases map to TRBD1. After removal of 1 base from V and 0 bases from J, the junction contained 6 bases not matched to a gene. This CDR3 contains 15 residues. Germline V gene data show CDR1 as GTSNPN and CDR2 as SVGIG (reference sequence). In nucleotides, the CDR3 is TGTGCCTGGAGTGGCCGCAGGGGGTTCTCCTACGAGCAGTACTTC. It yields the protein CAWSGRRGFSYEQYF.

This rearrangement joins TRBV7-6 to TRBJ1-2, with D hard to call. Deletions cut 1 base from V and 2 bases from J, with 8 bases between. The CDR3 loop spans 14 amino acids. Germline CDR1 is SGHVS and CDR2 is FNYEAQ. CDR3: CASSLGNSNYGYTF. CDR3 DNA sequence: TGTGCCAGCAGCTTAGGGAACAGCAACTATGGCTACACCTTC.